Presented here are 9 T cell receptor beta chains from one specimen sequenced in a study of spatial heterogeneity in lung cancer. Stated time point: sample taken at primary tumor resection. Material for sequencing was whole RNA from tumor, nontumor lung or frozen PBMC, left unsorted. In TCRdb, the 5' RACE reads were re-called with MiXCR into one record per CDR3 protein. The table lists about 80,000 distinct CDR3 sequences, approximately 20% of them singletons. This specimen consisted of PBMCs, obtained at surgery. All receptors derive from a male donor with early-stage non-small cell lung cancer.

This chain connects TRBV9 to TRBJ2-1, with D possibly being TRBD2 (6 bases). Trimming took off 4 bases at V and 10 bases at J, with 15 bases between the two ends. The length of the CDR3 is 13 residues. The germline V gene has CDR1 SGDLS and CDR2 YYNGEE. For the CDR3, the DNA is TGTGCCAGCAGCAACCGACTGGCGGGGGAGCAGTTCTTC. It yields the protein CASSNRLAGEQFF.

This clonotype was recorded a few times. In nucleotides, the CDR3 is TGTGCCAGCAGCCGGGACCAGGGCGGAGAGACCCAGTACTTC. Translation gives CASSRDQGGETQYF. This chain connects TRBV5-4 to TRBJ2-5, with D possibly called TRBD1 or TRBD2 (5 bases each). The CDR3 totals 14 residues. V was pared by 4 bases and J by 4 bases, with 14 bases between. Germline values: CDR1 SGHNT, CDR2 YYREEE (reference sequence).

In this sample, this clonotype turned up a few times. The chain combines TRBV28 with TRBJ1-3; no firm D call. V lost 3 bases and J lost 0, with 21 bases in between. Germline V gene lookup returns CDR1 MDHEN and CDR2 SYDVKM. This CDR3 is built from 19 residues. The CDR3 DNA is TGTGCCAGCAGTTTCCCGTTTCTCGGACGGAGTAGCTCTGGAAACACCATATATTTT. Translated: CASSFPFLGRSSSGNTIYF.

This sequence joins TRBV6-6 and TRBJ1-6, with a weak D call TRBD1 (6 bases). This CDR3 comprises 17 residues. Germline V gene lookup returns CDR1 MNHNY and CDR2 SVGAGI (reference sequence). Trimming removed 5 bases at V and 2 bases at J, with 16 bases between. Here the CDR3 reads CASSPTQGRAYNSPLHF. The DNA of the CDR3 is TGTGCCAGCAGTCCCACCCAGGGGAGGGCCTATAATTCACCCCTCCACTTT.

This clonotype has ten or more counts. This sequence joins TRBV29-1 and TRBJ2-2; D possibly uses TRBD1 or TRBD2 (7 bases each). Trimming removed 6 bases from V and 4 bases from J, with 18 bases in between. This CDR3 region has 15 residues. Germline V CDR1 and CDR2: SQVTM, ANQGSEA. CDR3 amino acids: CSVRAGQKFTGELFF. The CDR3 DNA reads TGCAGCGTCCGAGCGGGACAGAAGTTCACCGGGGAGCTGTTTTTT.

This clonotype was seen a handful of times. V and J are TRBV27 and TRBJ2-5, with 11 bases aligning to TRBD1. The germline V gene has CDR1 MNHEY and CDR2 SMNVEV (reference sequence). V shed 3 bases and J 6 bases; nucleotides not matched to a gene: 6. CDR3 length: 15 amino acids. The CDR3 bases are TGTGCCAGCAGTTTGGTCGGACAGGGGGCAAAGACCCAGTACTTC. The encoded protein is CASSLVGQGAKTQYF.

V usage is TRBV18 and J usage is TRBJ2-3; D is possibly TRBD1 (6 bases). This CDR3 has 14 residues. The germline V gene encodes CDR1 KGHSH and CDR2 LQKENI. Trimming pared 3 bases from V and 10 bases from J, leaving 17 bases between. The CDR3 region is CASSPAEGQGSQYF. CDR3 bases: TGTGCCAGCTCACCCGCAGAGGGCCAGGGGTCGCAGTATTTT.

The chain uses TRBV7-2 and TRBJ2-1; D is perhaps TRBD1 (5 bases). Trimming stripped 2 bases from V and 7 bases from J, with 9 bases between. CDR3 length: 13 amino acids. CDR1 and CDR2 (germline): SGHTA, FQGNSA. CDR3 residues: CASSLPGRNEQFF. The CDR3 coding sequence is TGTGCCAGCAGCTTACCAGGGCGAAATGAGCAGTTCTTC.

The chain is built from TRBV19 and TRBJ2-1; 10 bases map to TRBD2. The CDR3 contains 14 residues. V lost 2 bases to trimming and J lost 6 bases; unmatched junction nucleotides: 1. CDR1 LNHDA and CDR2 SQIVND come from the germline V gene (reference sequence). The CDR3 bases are TGTGCCAGTAGTATACTAGCGGGAGCCAATGAGCAGTTCTTC. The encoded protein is CASSILAGANEQFF.